A selection of T cell receptor beta chains follows, all from one sample in a study of cytomegalovirus exposure and HLA in healthy donors. Only in-frame clones appear in the TCRdb table, and some are missing; sequencing was by immunoSEQ multiplex PCR. This sample contains 150,000 or so clones. The sample was PBMCs. These receptors all stem from a woman aged 50 to 65 in good health and CMV-seronegative. The CDR3 runs from the conserved cysteine through the conserved F or W. The D gene is left open where the match is weak.

16,TRBJ2-2,TRBV28,.,TGTGCCAGCGGCTCACAGGGCCCCCCGAACACCGGGGAGCTGTTTTTT,CASGSQGPPNTGELFF
11,TRBJ1-4,TRBV20-1,.,TGCAGTGCTTCGAACGGGGAAAAACTGTTTTTT,CSASNGEKLFF
14,TRBJ2-7,TRBV27,.,TGTGCCAGCAGTTTATCGGTCGGTTCCTACGAGCAGTACTTC,CASSLSVGSYEQYF
16,TRBJ1-5,TRBV12-5,TRBD1,TGTGCTAGTGGTTTGGGGCTACAGGGGTCCAATCAGCCCCAGCATTTT,CASGLGLQGSNQPQHF
14,TRBJ1-2,TRBV6-5,.,TGTGCCAGCAGTTTAAAGGGAGGGATTGGCGGCTACACCTTC,CASSLKGGIGGYTF
15,TRBJ2-7,TRBV5-6,TRBD1,TGTGCCAGCAGCCCCGGGACAGGGGTTTTGGACGAGCAGTACTTC,CASSPGTGVLDEQYF
17,TRBJ2-1,TRBV7-2,TRBD2,TGTGCCAGCAGACTTCATGCCCCGGCGGGAGAATACAATGAGCAGTTCTTC,CASRLHAPAGEYNEQFF
13,TRBJ2-3,TRBV19,.,TGTGCCAGTAGTATGCAGGGCACAGATACGCAGTATTTT,CASSMQGTDTQYF
13,TRBJ2-5,TRBV5-4,TRBD1,TGTGCCAGCAGCTTGCGACAGGGGCAGACCCAGTACTTC,CASSLRQGQTQYF
15,TRBJ1-1,TRBV5-1,TRBD1,TGCGCCAGCAGCTGGGGGGCAGGGGGACACACTGAAGCTTTCTTT,CASSWGAGGHTEAFF
15,TRBJ2-7,TRBV6-5,TRBD1,TGTGCCACAGGGGGGACAGGGTCCTATTCCTACGAGCAGTACTTC,CATGGTGSYSYEQYF
12,TRBJ2-1,TRBV7-2,TRBD2,TGTGCCAGCAGCTTCAGCGGGGCCCGGCGTTTCTTC,CASSFSGARRFF
16,TRBJ1-6,TRBV30,.,TGTGCCTGGAGTGCGGGGGGCTGGTCGGATAATTCACCCCTCCACTTT,CAWSAGGWSDNSPLHF
17,TRBJ1-2,TRBV5-1,TRBD1,TGCGCCAGCAGCTTGTCGGTGTCCGGGACAGGAGTATATGGCTACACCTTC,CASSLSVSGTGVYGYTF
15,TRBJ1-6,TRBV5-6,.,TGTGCCAGCAGCTTGGCAAGTCGGCTAGATTCACCCCTCCACTTT,CASSLASRLDSPLHF
14,TRBJ1-2,TRBV7-2,.,TGTGCCAGCAGCTTATCCAGGGATAACTATGGCTACACCTTC,CASSLSRDNYGYTF
18,TRBJ2-5,TRBV13,.,TGTGCCAGCAGCTTAAACACGTGGCAGGATAGTGACCAAGAGACCCAGTACTTC,CASSLNTWQDSDQETQYF
17,TRBJ1-5,TRBV12-2,.,TGTGCAAGTCGCTTAACGTTGAAAGGACAGGTCAATCAGCCCCAGCATTTT,CASRLTLKGQVNQPQHF
13,TRBJ1-2,TRBV10-2,.,TGCGCCAGCAGTGCTAGGGGTAACTATGGCTACACCTTC,CASSARGNYGYTF
18,TRBJ2-6,TRBV28,TRBD1,TGTGCCAGCAGTTTTCCGGCAGGGGGCGGTTCCGGGGCCAACGTCCTGACTTTC,CASSFPAGGGSGANVLTF
14,TRBJ2-1,TRBV6-5,TRBD2,TGTGCCAGCAGTTACCCGGGGGGGAGGAATGAGCAGTTCTTC,CASSYPGGRNEQFF
14,TRBJ2-5,TRBV7-9,.,TGTGCCAGCAGCTTAGCGGTGGCTCAAGAGACCCAGTACTTC,CASSLAVAQETQYF
15,TRBJ2-2,TRBV5-1,TRBD1,TGCGCCAGCAGCTTGGCTCAGGGGGACACCGGGGAGCTGTTTTTT,CASSLAQGDTGELFF
13,TRBJ1-3,TRBV29-1,.,TGCAGCGTTGCAGAGGCGGGCGGAAACACCATATATTTT,CSVAEAGGNTIYF
15,TRBJ1-2,TRBV15,TRBD1,TGTGCCACCAGCAGGGAGGGGGGACAGTCCTATGGCTACACCTTC,CATSREGGQSYGYTF
15,TRBJ2-7,TRBV11-2,TRBD2,TGTGCCAGCAGCTCTAGCGGGGGGATATCCTACGAGCAGTACTTC,CASSSSGGISYEQYF
13,TRBJ2-5,TRBV6-1,.,TGTGCCAGCCTAAGGGCCTCAGGGGAGACCCAGTACTTC,CASLRASGETQYF
15,TRBJ1-1,TRBV18,TRBD1,TGTGCCAGCTCCGGGGCGGACAGGGGCAACACTGAAGCTTTCTTT,CASSGADRGNTEAFF
17,TRBJ1-5,TRBV7-9,TRBD1,TGTGCCAGCAGCTTAGCCCCGACAGGGGGCCGTAATCAGCCCCAGCATTTT,CASSLAPTGGRNQPQHF
17,TRBJ1-3,TRBV7-6,.,TGTGCCAGCAGCCCGGCAAGTCGAGGTAGCTCTGGAAACACCATATATTTT,CASSPASRGSSGNTIYF
14,TRBJ1-3,TRBV6-5,.,TGTGCCAGCAGTGTCCTAGGGAGGGGAAACACCATATATTTT,CASSVLGRGNTIYF
14,TRBJ1-3,TRBV5-4,.,TGTGCCAGCAGCTTGGACAGGGCTGGAAACACCATATATTTT,CASSLDRAGNTIYF
13,TRBJ1-2,TRBV6-5,.,TGTGCCAGCAGTAGATCAGGGCAGGGTGGCTACACCTTC,CASSRSGQGGYTF
14,TRBJ1-4,TRBV12-5,.,TGTGCTAGTGGCTCCACCTCGACAGTGGAAAAACTGTTTTTT,CASGSTSTVEKLFF
12,TRBJ1-1,TRBV30,.,TGTGCCTGGAGCAGGTTGAACACTGAAGCTTTCTTT,CAWSRLNTEAFF
17,TRBJ1-1,TRBV6-1,.,TGTGCCAGCAGTGTAATTTGGGGACTGCGCATGAACACTGAAGCTTTCTTT,CASSVIWGLRMNTEAFF
13,TRBJ1-1,TRBV7-9,.,TGTGCCAGCAGCTTAGAAGGGGCGGGGGAAGCTTTCTTT,CASSLEGAGEAFF
15,TRBJ2-7,TRBV5-1,TRBD1,TGCGCCAGCAGCCCCGGGACAGCGAATTCCTACGAGCAGTACTTC,CASSPGTANSYEQYF
13,TRBJ2-7,TRBV28,TRBD1,TGTGCCAGCCTGGGACAGGTTAAGTACGAGCAGTACTTC,CASLGQVKYEQYF
16,TRBJ2-2,TRBV7-9,TRBD1,TGTGCCAGCAGCTTAAGGGGGACAGGGGCAACCGGGGAGCTGTTTTTT,CASSLRGTGATGELFF
11,TRBJ1-1,TRBV29-1,.,TGCAGCGCCCCGTGGAACACTGAAGCTTTCTTT,CSAPWNTEAFF
17,TRBJ2-1,TRBV9,TRBD2,TGTGCCAGCAGCGGCGGGACTAGCGGGAGCTCCTACAATGAGCAGTTCTTC,CASSGGTSGSSYNEQFF
14,TRBJ1-2,TRBV7-2,TRBD1,TGTGCCAGCAGCTGGGACAGCCGAGTTGATAGCTACACCTTC,CASSWDSRVDSYTF
15,TRBJ2-7,TRBV27,TRBD1,TGTGCCAGCAGTTTATCGCAGGGGGCGCGGGACGAGCAGTACTTC,CASSLSQGARDEQYF
14,TRBJ1-1,TRBV7-3,.,TGTGCCAGCAGCTTAATGGGAGGGCCGGCTGAAGCTTTCTTT,CASSLMGGPAEAFF
15,TRBJ2-7,TRBV19,TRBD1,TGTGCCAGTAGTCAAGGGGACAGGGGCGCCTACGAGCAGTACTTC,CASSQGDRGAYEQYF
15,TRBJ2-7,TRBV9,TRBD1,TGTGCCAGCAGCAGCCCGGACAGGGGGCGTTACGAGCAGTACTTC,CASSSPDRGRYEQYF
14,TRBJ1-2,TRBV19,.,TGTGCCAGTAGTATAGATCGACAGAGCTATGGCTACACCTTC,CASSIDRQSYGYTF
18,TRBJ2-3,TRBV7-9,TRBD2,TGTGCCAGCAGCTACGGGACTAGCGGGAGGGCTAGCACAGATACGCAGTATTTT,CASSYGTSGRASTDTQYF
15,TRBJ2-6,TRBV7-9,.,TGTGCCAGCAGCCCCATTAGCTCTGGGGCCAACGTCCTGACTTTC,CASSPISSGANVLTF
14,TRBJ2-2,TRBV6-1,.,TGTGCCAGCAGTGTTAGCAGGGGAGCCGGGGAGCTGTTTTTT,CASSVSRGAGELFF
12,TRBJ1-2,TRBV30,TRBD1,TGTGCCTGGGTCAGGGGGCCGAGTGGCTACACCTTC,CAWVRGPSGYTF
12,TRBJ1-2,TRBV2,.,TGTGCCAGCAGTGAATTGAGGTATGGCTACACCTTC,CASSELRYGYTF
17,TRBJ2-7,TRBV4-2,TRBD2,TGTGCCAGCAGCCAGGACTCGACTAGCGGGGGTACCTACGAGCAGTACTTC,CASSQDSTSGGTYEQYF
14,TRBJ1-2,TRBV19,TRBD1,TGTGCCAGTACGGTGCTCGGACAGGGTGGAGGCTACACCTTC,CASTVLGQGGGYTF